Below are 24 T cell receptor beta chains sequenced from a single sample in a study of blood T cell repertoires in COVID-19 (dated by TCRdb to 2018 to 2020). Libraries came from the immunoSEQ multiplex PCR assay. TCRdb mirrors the immuneACCESS table, restricted to in-frame sequences. Some clones are absent from its copies; in checked studies, under half trace to an unresolved V gene, and the reason for the others is unknown. Within this sample are under 150,000 clones, with 70% to 90% of them counted one time only. The ten largest clones add up to around 8% of the sample. Sequences were obtained from peripheral blood. Every receptor here comes from a woman in her fifties or sixties with COVID-19, enrolled during active disease.

The V and J genes are TRBV23-1 and TRBJ2-7; 7 positions match TRBD1. TRBV23-1 is annotated as an ORF whose role is uncertain. Trimming cost V 1 base and J 3 bases; bases outside gene matches: 9. This CDR3 region has 16 residues. CDR3 region: CASSQFRGQGVYEQYF. The CDR3 coding sequence is TGCGCCAGCAGTCAATTTAGGGGCCAGGGGGTCTACGAGCAGTACTTC.

V usage is TRBV4-3 and J usage is TRBJ2-3; 7 positions agree with TRBD2. V lost 2 bases, J lost 3 bases, and 17 bases stayed unmatched. The CDR3 is made up of 19 amino acids. Germline V lookup: CDR1 LGHNA, CDR2 YSLEER. CDR3 sequence: CASSQRDIRLAGQTDTQYF. The CDR3 nucleotides read TGCGCCAGCAGCCAACGGGATATTAGACTAGCCGGCCAGACAGATACGCAGTATTTT.

This CDR3 reads CASPRVGGTDTQYF. CDR3 coding DNA: TGTGCCAGCCCTAGAGTCGGGGGCACAGATACGCAGTATTTT. The rearrangement links TRBV7-4 to TRBJ2-3; D may be TRBD2 (5 bases). The CDR3 spans 14 residues. Germline loops: CDR1 SGHVT, CDR2 SQSDAQ. The ends were cut back, 8 bases at V and 1 base at J, with 13 bases in the middle.

The V and J genes are TRBV7-8 and TRBJ2-7, with 12 bases matching TRBD1. V trimming: 5 bases; J trimming: 5 bases; junction bases outside the gene matches: 10. Germline V lookup: CDR1 SGHVS, CDR2 FQNEAQ. The length of the CDR3 is 16 residues. DNA of the CDR3: TGTGCCAGCAGCCCCGTTCCGGGACAGGGGGCAGACGAGCAGTACTTC. Translated, it gives CASSPVPGQGADEQYF.

The V call is TRBV7-8, the J call TRBJ1-5; D perhaps matches TRBD1 (6 bases). The V end was cut by 1 base, the J end by 3 bases, with 13 bases between. Germline CDR1 is SGHVS and CDR2 is FQNEAQ. The CDR3 extends over 16 amino acids. Here the CDR3 DNA reads TGTGCCAGCAGCTTAGTTAACAGGGTCGTCAATCAGCCCCAGCATTTT. Translated: CASSLVNRVVNQPQHF.

The chain employs TRBV7-9 and TRBJ2-1; D remains ambiguous. The CDR3 is 12 residues long. Trimming shortened V by 7 bases and J by 4 bases, and 8 bases separated the two germline ends. Looked up from germline, CDR1 is SEHNR and CDR2 is FQNEAQ (reference sequence). This CDR3 reads CASNGGYNEQFF. The CDR3 DNA sequence: TGTGCCAGCAACGGCGGATACAATGAGCAGTTCTTC.

The V call is TRBV11-1, the J call TRBJ1-1; no firm D call. V lost 4 bases and J 0 bases, leaving 6 bases between the germline ends. In germline, CDR1 is SGHAT, CDR2 FQDESV (reference sequence). The CDR3 consists of 13 residues. The CDR3 DNA follows: TGTGCCAGCAGCTCGGTTATGAACACTGAAGCTTTCTTT. This encodes CASSSVMNTEAFF.

The chain is built from TRBV7-2 and TRBJ2-3; D not resolved. Trimming stripped 5 bases from V and 0 bases from J, with 6 bases between. This CDR3 spans 13 amino acids. The germline V gene encodes CDR1 SGHTA and CDR2 FQGNSA. CDR3 bases: TGTGCCAGCAGCACAGAGAGCACAGATACGCAGTATTTT. Amino acid sequence: CASSTESTDTQYF.

This clone was observed once. The chain uses TRBV6-1 and TRBJ1-6; 7 bases are a match to TRBD1. CDR1 and CDR2 (germline): MNHNS, SASEGT. Trimming removed 4 bases from V and 9 bases from J; junction bases left unmatched: 6. There are 14 residues in the CDR3. CDR3 nucleotides: TGTGCCAGCAGTGCCGGGAAGGGGGCTTCACCCCTCCACTTT. It specifies CASSAGKGASPLHF.

In the case of this clone: A junction end diverges from the germline sequence, so it may reflect a read error. The chain combines TRBV18 with TRBJ2-7; D call uncertain. This CDR3 spans 15 amino acids. CDR1 KGHSH and CDR2 LQKENI come from the germline V gene. The CDR3 DNA reads TGTGCCAGCTCACTTCAACTTGCAATGTCCTCCGAGCAGTACTTC. It codes for CASSLQLAMSSEQYF. The entire variable domain, with the rest obtained from reference TRBV18 and TRBJ2-7, is as follows: NAGVMQNPRHLVRRRGQEARLRCSPMKGHSHVYWYRQLPEEGLKFMVYLQKENIIDESGMPKERFSAEFPKEGPSILRIQQVVRGDSAAYFCASSLQLAMSSEQYFGPGTRLTVT.

The gene calls are TRBV14 and TRBJ2-1, with unresolved D. This CDR3 region has 14 residues. Germline V lookup: CDR1 SGHDN, CDR2 FVKESK. V was pared by 2 bases and J by 4 bases, with 9 bases between. CDR3 bases: TGTGCCAGCAGCCAACGGTCTGTTTACAATGAGCAGTTCTTC. Translation gives CASSQRSVYNEQFF.

The V and J genes are TRBV30 and TRBJ2-7; 8 bases are shared with TRBD1. The CDR3 is 16 residues long. With V trimmed by 2 bases and J by 5 bases, 14 bases remained unmatched. The germline CDR1 and CDR2 sequences are GTSNPN and SVGIG (reference sequence). CDR3 protein: CAWSPPTRTGRNEQYF. The CDR3 coding sequence is TGTGCCTGGAGTCCACCCACCAGGACAGGGCGAAACGAGCAGTACTTC. Complete variable domain (other parts from reference TRBV30 and TRBJ2-7): SQTIHQWPATLVQPVGSPLSLECTVEGTSNPNLYWYRQAAGRGLQLLFYSVGIGQISSEVPQNLSASRPQDRQFILSSKKLLLSDSGFYLCAWSPPTRTGRNEQYFGPGTRLTVT.

The rearrangement joins TRBV19 to TRBJ2-3; TRBD2 matches 9 bases. V lost 5 bases, J lost 3 bases, and 6 bases stayed unmatched. CDR1 and CDR2 from the germline V gene are LNHDA and SQIVND (reference sequence). The CDR3 has 15 residues. CDR3 sequence reads: CASSPRGGPTDTQYF. The DNA for the CDR3 is TGTGCCAGTAGTCCGCGGGGGGGGCCAACAGATACGCAGTATTTT.

The J gene is TRBJ1-1, the V gene TRBV12-3 or TRBV12-4; a weak D match, TRBD1 (6 bases). The V gene lost 7 bases and the J gene lost 7 bases, with 16 bases spanning the gap. The CDR3 is 13 amino acids. The CDR3 region has the DNA TGTGCCAGCACCCGACGCTCACAGGGTGAAGCTTTCTTT. This encodes CASTRRSQGEAFF.

This clone was picked up one time. The chain uses TRBV6-2 or TRBV6-3 and TRBJ2-7, with TRBD2 matching 11 bases. The V segment lost 5 bases and the J segment 0 bases; nucleotides outside the gene matches: 6. The germline V gene has CDR1 MNHEY and CDR2 SVGEGT. This CDR3 spans 16 amino acids. CDR3 sequence (DNA): TGTGCCAGCAGTAACCTACTAGCGGGGGACTCCTACGAGCAGTACTTC. Protein sequence: CASSNLLAGDSYEQYF.

The genes are TRBV5-4 and TRBJ1-4; D is perhaps TRBD1 (5 bases). The ends were cut back, 4 bases at V and 3 bases at J, with 13 bases in the middle. The CDR3 totals 15 residues. Germline lookup yields CDR1 SGHNT and CDR2 YYREEE (reference sequence). CDR3 DNA sequence: TGTGCCAGCAGCCTTGGAGGGACCTCTAATGAAAAACTGTTTTTT. Its protein product is CASSLGGTSNEKLFF.

The chain recombines TRBV30 with TRBJ1-5, with 8 nucleotides matching TRBD1. Germline lookup yields CDR1 GTSNPN and CDR2 SVGIG (reference sequence). Trimming removed 2 bases from V and 5 bases from J; junction bases left unmatched: 8. The CDR3 extends over 15 amino acids. The CDR3 protein is CAWSMRGTGYQPQHF. The CDR3 DNA is TGTGCCTGGAGTATGAGGGGGACAGGCTATCAGCCCCAGCATTTT.

The rearrangement links TRBV9 to TRBJ2-7; 9 bases align to TRBD2. The CDR3 has 14 amino acids. Germline values: CDR1 SGDLS, CDR2 YYNGEE. Trimming removed 3 bases from V and 0 bases from J; junction bases left unmatched: 1. The chain's CDR3 is CASSAAGGSYEQYF. Here the CDR3 DNA reads TGTGCCAGCAGCGCAGCGGGGGGCTCCTACGAGCAGTACTTC.

This sequence joins TRBV4-3 and TRBJ1-1, with TRBD1 matching 8 bases. Trimming removed 0 bases from V and 2 bases from J; junction bases left unmatched: 2. Germline loops: CDR1 LGHNA, CDR2 YSLEER. The CDR3 totals 15 residues. The CDR3 region has the DNA TGCGCCAGCAGCCAAGAAACAGGGGGTAACACTGAAGCTTTCTTT. As protein: CASSQETGGNTEAFF.

The CDR3 sequence is CASSQSHFRANSPLHF. The CDR3 nucleotides are TGCGCCAGCAGCCAATCCCATTTCCGAGCGAATTCACCCCTCCACTTT. The rearrangement links TRBV4-1 to TRBJ1-6; D ambiguous. CDR1 MGHRA and CDR2 YSYEKL come from the germline V gene. Trimming shortened V by 2 bases and J by 7 bases, and 15 bases separated the two germline ends. The CDR3 runs to 16 residues.

This rearrangement joins TRBV4-2 to TRBJ1-2; a possible D gene is TRBD1 (6 bases). V gave up 1 base and J gave up 8 bases, with 14 bases separating them. Per the germline V gene, CDR1 is LGHNA and CDR2 is YNFKEQ. The CDR3 is 14 amino acids. This CDR3 is CASSQAGANEGYTF. For the CDR3, the DNA is TGTGCCAGCAGCCAAGCAGGGGCGAATGAAGGCTACACCTTC.

The genes are TRBV29-1 and TRBJ1-1; D unresolved. CDR3 size: 12 residues. V dropped 5 bases and J dropped 4 bases, with 11 bases sitting between them. Germline values: CDR1 SQVTM, CDR2 ANQGSEA. The CDR3 protein is CSVFLLSTEAFF. The CDR3 region has the DNA TGCAGCGTTTTTCTACTGAGCACTGAAGCTTTCTTT.

The chain couples TRBV27 to TRBJ2-2; maybe TRBD1 (6 bases). This CDR3 is 12 amino acids long. Germline lookup yields CDR1 MNHEY and CDR2 SMNVEV (reference sequence). V lost 9 bases, J lost 6 bases, and 11 bases lay in between. The CDR3 region has the DNA TGTGCCAGTAGGGGGTCGGCCGGGGAGCTGTTTTTT. This sequence encodes CASRGSAGELFF.

The rearrangement uses TRBV29-1 and TRBJ2-1; 10 bases fit TRBD1. V shed 4 bases and J 3 bases; nucleotides not matched to a gene: 12. Germline V gene sequence: CDR1 SQVTM, CDR2 ANQGSEA. This CDR3 contains 17 residues. CDR3 protein: CSVGRPPGQGRYNEQFF. CDR3 bases: TGCAGCGTTGGGAGGCCCCCGGGACAGGGGCGCTACAATGAGCAGTTCTTC.